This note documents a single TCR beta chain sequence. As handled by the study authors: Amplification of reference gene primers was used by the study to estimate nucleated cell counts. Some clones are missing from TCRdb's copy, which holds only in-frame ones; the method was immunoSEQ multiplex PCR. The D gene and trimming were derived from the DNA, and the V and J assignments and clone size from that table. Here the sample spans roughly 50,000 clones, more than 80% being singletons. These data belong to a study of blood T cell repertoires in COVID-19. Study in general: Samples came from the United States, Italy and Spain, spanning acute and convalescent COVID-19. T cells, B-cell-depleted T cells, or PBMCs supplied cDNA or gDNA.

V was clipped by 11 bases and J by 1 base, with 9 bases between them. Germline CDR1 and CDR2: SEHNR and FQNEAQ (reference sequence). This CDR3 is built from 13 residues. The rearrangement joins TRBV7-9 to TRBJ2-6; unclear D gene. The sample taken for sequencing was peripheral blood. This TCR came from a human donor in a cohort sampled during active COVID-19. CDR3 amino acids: CAYSRSGANVLTF. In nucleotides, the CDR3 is TGTGCCTACTCTAGGTCTGGGGCCAACGTCCTGACTTTC.